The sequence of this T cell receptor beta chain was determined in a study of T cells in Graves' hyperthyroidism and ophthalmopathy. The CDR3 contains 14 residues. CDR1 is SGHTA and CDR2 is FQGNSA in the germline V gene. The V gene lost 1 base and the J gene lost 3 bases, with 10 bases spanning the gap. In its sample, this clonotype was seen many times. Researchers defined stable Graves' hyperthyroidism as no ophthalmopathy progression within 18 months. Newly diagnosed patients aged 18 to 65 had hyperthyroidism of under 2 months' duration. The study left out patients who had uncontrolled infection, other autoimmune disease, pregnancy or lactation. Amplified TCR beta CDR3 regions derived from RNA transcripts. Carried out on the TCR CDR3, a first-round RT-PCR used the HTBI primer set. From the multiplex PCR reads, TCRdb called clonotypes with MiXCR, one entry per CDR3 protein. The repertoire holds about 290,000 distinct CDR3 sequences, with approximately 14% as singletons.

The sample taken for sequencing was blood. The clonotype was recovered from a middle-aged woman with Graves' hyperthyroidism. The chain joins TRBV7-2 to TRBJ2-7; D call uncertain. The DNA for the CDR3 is TGTGCCAGCAGCTTAGGGGTCTTCAACTACGAGCAGTACTTC. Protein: CASSLGVFNYEQYF.